This TCR beta chain was documented in a study of T cell responses to AZD1222 COVID-19 vaccine. The study, taken as a whole, reports: Receipt of two AZD1222 doses was followed by a rise in Spike-specific TCR breadth and depth. In all cases, repertoires were sampled only after the peak T cell response. The study reported that nearly half of spike-specific TCRs target unmutated variant regions.

The CDR3 covers 14 residues. V dropped 2 bases and J dropped 1 base, with 8 bases sitting between them. CDR1 and CDR2 from the germline V gene are MGHDK and SYGVNS. The assay was immunoSEQ multiplex PCR, and TCRdb's table has in-frame clones only and misses some. This table holds roughly 160,000 clones, around 94% found once. A note on this clone: Its specificity is not known.

The material was peripheral blood, obtained on day 0 of AZD1222 vaccination. The clonotype comes from an adult in good health. V is TRBV25-1 and J is TRBJ1-1; D is ambiguous. CDR3 nucleotide sequence: TGTGCCAGCAGTGAACACGCCCGGAACACTGAAGCTTTCTTT. Translating gives CASSEHARNTEAFF. The variable domain in full, completed from reference TRBV25-1 and TRBJ1-1, reads EADIYQTPRYLVIGTGKKITLECSQTMGHDKMYWYQQDPGMELHLIHYSYGVNSTEKGDLSSESTVSRIRTEHFPLTLESARPSHTSQYLCASSEHARNTEAFFGQGTRLTVV.